The TCR beta chain under discussion was sequenced for a study of metastatic and nonmetastatic thyroid tumors. Whole-study context: Thyroid patients, malignant and benign, had repertoires compared across blood and tumor or nodule tissue. Study outcomes and limitations: Benign nodules were reported to have significantly lower TCR beta diversity than malignant thyroid tumors, in blood and tumor.

Per the study methods: For papillary thyroid cancer, a distant-metastasis classifier was constructed from CDR3 differences observed across clinicopathological groups. Through MiXCR, TCRdb re-clonotyped the PCR reads. Clone size and V and J calls follow TCRdb, not the original study. The sample consists of tens of thousands of clones, about 32% of them appearing once. Among the patients, none had received any treatment before thyroid surgery. With 3 bases clipped from V and 5 bases from J, the junction kept 3 bases outside the gene matches. CDR1 is DFQATT, CDR2 SNEGSKA, per germline (reference sequence). The CDR3 has 13 amino acids. This clone counts as large (0.1 to 1%). No antigen is known for it.

This TCR derives from a female donor with papillary thyroid cancer or a benign thyroid nodule (not recorded which). Some clones in this sample may be carry-over from other donors' samples. Material: tumor tissue. The rearrangement joins TRBV20-1 to TRBJ1-5, with TRBD1 matching over 8 bases. The CDR3 is CSARDREYQPQHF. CDR3 DNA sequence: TGCAGTGCTAGGGACAGGGAATATCAGCCCCAGCATTTT.